The sequence of this T cell receptor beta chain was determined in a study of blood T cell repertoires in COVID-19. V lost 5 bases, J lost 1 base, and 12 bases lay in between. CDR1 SGHNT and CDR2 YYREEE come from the germline V gene (reference sequence). The CDR3 extends over 14 amino acids. The repertoire was sequenced with immunoSEQ multiplex PCR; TCRdb's copy has only in-frame clones and lacks some. The data contain roughly 120,000 clones, 84% of them singletons. The chain has TRBV5-4 and TRBJ1-1; D might be TRBD1 (6 bases). The sequenced material came from peripheral blood. This receptor was obtained from a woman aged 50 to 65 with acute or convalescent COVID-19. This chain's CDR3 is CASRLTTGNTEAFF. The CDR3 nucleotides are TGTGCCAGCAGACTTACGACAGGGAACACTGAAGCTTTCTTT.